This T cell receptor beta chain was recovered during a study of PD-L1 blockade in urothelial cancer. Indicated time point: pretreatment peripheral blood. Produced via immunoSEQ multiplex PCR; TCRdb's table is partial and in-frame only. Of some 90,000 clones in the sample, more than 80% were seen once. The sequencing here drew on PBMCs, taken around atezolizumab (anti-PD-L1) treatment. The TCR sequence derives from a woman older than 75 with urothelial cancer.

The CDR3 here is CASSELAGVNEQYF. The CDR3 DNA sequence: TGCGCCAGCAGTGAGTTAGCGGGAGTCAACGAGCAGTACTTC. V is TRBV10-1 and J is TRBJ2-7; 9 nucleotides match TRBD2. This CDR3 spans 14 amino acids. V lost 1 base, J lost 5 bases, and 3 bases stayed unmatched. From germline, CDR1 is WNHNN and CDR2 SYGVQD (reference sequence).